Below, one TCR beta chain is given with its context. Its target is unknown. Investigators performed immunoSEQ version v3.0 at survey level. Using immunoSEQ multiplex PCR, the repertoire was profiled, and TCRdb retains in-frame clones only, with some absent. Seen here are 20,000 to 25,000 clones, 80% to 85% observed once, and the top ten hold roughly 12%. Treatment of all HIV participants took place in the United States. J lost 1 base, V lost 2 bases, and 5 bases had no gene match. CDR1 and CDR2 (germline): LGHNA, YSLEER. The CDR3 runs to 16 residues. This sample was included in a study of long-term antiretroviral therapy in people with HIV. Study-level points and caveats: ART adherence was not documented, and neither viral resistance nor therapy changes had any data.

This specimen consisted of unsorted PBMCs, obtained 0.1 years before starting antiretroviral therapy. The rearrangement joins TRBV4-3 to TRBJ2-5; TRBD1 aligns across 9 bases. The clonotype was recovered from a man aged 35 to 55 with HIV. CDR3 in DNA: TGCGCCAGCAGCCAAAATCCGGGACAGGGCCAAGAGACCCAGTACTTC. The encoded protein is CASSQNPGQGQETQYF.